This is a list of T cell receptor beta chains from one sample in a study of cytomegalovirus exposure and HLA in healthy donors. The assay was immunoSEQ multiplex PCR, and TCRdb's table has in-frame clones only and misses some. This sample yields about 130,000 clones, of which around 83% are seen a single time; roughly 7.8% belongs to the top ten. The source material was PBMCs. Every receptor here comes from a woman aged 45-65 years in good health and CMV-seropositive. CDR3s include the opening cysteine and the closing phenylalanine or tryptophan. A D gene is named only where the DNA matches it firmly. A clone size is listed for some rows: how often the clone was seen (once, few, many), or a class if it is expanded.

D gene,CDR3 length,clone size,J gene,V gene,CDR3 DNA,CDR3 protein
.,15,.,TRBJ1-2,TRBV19,TGTGCCAGTAGTCCCGCCGAAGGGGTTAACTATGGCTACACCTTC,CASSPAEGVNYGYTF
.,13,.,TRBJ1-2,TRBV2,TGTGCCAGCAGTGCCGGTCTCAACTATGGCTACACCTTC,CASSAGLNYGYTF
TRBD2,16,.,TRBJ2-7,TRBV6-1,TGTGCCAGCAGTGGAATAGCGGGGGGTCCATCCTACGAGCAGTACTTC,CASSGIAGGPSYEQYF
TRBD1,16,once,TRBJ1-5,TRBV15,TGTGCCACCAGCAGATCTCCCGACAGGGACAATCAGCCCCAGCATTTT,CATSRSPDRDNQPQHF
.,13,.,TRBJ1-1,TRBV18,TGTGCCAGCTCACCAAGAGTAGAGACTGCCGCTTTCTTT,CASSPRVETAAFF
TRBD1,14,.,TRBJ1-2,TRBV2,TGTGCCAGCGCCCAGGAGGGACAGAACTATGGCTACACCTTC,CASAQEGQNYGYTF
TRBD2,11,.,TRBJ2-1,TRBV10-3,TGTGCCAGCGGACTAGCTAGTGAGCAGTTCTTC,CASGLASEQFF
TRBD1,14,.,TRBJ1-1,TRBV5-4,TGTGCCAGCAGCTTGAAGGGGGCGAGTCCTGAAGCTTTCTTT,CASSLKGASPEAFF
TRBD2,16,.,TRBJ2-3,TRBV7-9,TGTGCCAGCAGCCTGGGACTAGCGGGGAGATTGGATACGCAGTATTTT,CASSLGLAGRLDTQYF
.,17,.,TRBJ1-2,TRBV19,TGTGCCAGTAATGAGATGGGCAGGGGCTTGGGGAACTATGGCTACACCTTC,CASNEMGRGLGNYGYTF
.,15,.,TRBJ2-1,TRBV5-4,TGTGCCAGCAGCTCCGTGGAGACAGTCTACAATGAGCAGTTCTTC,CASSSVETVYNEQFF
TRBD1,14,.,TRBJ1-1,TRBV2,TGTGCCAGCACCTGGGACAGAGTGAACACTGAAGCTTTCTTT,CASTWDRVNTEAFF
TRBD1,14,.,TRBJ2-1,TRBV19,TGTGCCAGTAGTATGGGACAGGGGTACAATGAGCAGTTCTTC,CASSMGQGYNEQFF
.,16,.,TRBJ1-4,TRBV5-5,TGTGCCAGCAGCTTACAGCCTTCCCTGGGTTATGAAAAACTGTTTTTT,CASSLQPSLGYEKLFF
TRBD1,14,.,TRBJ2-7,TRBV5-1,TGCGCCAGCGCATCCGGGACAGGGGGCTACGAGCAGTACTTC,CASASGTGGYEQYF
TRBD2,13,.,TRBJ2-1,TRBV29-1,TGCAGCGGCAGCGGGGGGGCCTACAATGAGCAGTTCTTC,CSGSGGAYNEQFF
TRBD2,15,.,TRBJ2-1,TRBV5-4,TGTGCCAGTTCCTCTTTAGCGGGGACCTACAATGAGCAGTTCTTC,CASSSLAGTYNEQFF
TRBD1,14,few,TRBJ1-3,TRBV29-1,TGCAGCGTTTACACCGGGACAGGGAAGGACACCATATATTTT,CSVYTGTGKDTIYF
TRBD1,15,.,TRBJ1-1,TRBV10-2,TGCGCCAGCAGTGACCGACAGGGACTGAACACTGAAGCTTTCTTT,CASSDRQGLNTEAFF
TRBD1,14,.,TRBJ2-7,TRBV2,TGTGCCAGCAGTGAGGACAGGTTTACCTACGAGCAGTACTTC,CASSEDRFTYEQYF
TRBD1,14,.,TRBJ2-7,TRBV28,TGTGCCAGCTTCCGGGACAGGGGGCCCCACGAGCAGTACTTC,CASFRDRGPHEQYF
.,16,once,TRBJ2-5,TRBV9,TGTGCCAGCAGCGTAGGGCGTGGGGCAGCCCAAGAGACCCAGTACTTC,CASSVGRGAAQETQYF
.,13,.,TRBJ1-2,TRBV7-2,TGTGCCAGCAGCTTACTTGGTCTATATGGCTACACCTTC,CASSLLGLYGYTF
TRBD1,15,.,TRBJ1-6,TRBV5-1,TGCGCCAGCAGCTACGGACAGGGTGAAGGTTCACCCCTCCACTTT,CASSYGQGEGSPLHF
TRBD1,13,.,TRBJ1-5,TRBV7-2,TGTGCTAGCAGCTTTGACAGGGAACAGCCCCAGCATTTT,CASSFDREQPQHF
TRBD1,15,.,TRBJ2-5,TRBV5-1,TGCGCCAGCAGCTTGATCGGACAGGGCGGAGAGACCCAGTACTTC,CASSLIGQGGETQYF
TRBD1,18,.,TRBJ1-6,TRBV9,TGTGCCAGCAGCGTAACACCGGGACAGGAGCTCTATAATTCACCCCTCCACTTT,CASSVTPGQELYNSPLHF
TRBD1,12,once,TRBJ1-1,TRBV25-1,TGTGCCAGCACCCGGGCGGGACAGGGGGCTTTCTTT,CASTRAGQGAFF
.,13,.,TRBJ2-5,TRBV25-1,TGTGCCAGCAGTTGGGGCAGAGAAGAGACCCAGTACTTC,CASSWGREETQYF
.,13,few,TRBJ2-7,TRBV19,TGTGCCAGTAGTATGGCCTTCTCCTACGAGCAGTACTTC,CASSMAFSYEQYF
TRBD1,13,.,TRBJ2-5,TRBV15,TGTGCCTCCGCAGGGGGCAGTGAGGAGACCCAGTACTTC,CASAGGSEETQYF
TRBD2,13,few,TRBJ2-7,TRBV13,TGTGCCAGCAGCCAGGGACTAGCGGGGGAGCAGTACTTC,CASSQGLAGEQYF
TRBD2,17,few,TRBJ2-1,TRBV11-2,TGTGCCAGCAGCTTAGGTAGCGGGAGTCGGGGTAGGAATGAGCAGTTCTTC,CASSLGSGSRGRNEQFF
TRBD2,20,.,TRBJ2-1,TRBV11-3,TGTGCCAGCAGTTCCTCTGACAGGGGGCGCGGGGGACTAGCGGGAGCTGAGCAGTTCTTC,CASSSSDRGRGGLAGAEQFF
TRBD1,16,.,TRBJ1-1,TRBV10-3,TGTGCCATCAGTGATGGGACAGGGGGCGTAAACACTGAAGCTTTCTTT,CAISDGTGGVNTEAFF
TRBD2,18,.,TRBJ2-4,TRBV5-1,TGCGCCAGCAGCCGGGGACTAGCGGGGGGGCGGGTCAAAAACATTCAGTACTTC,CASSRGLAGGRVKNIQYF
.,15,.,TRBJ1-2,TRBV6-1,TGTGCCAGCAGTCCGGGACTAGCGATCGTAGGGGGCTACACCTTC,CASSPGLAIVGGYTF
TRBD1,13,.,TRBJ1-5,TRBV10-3,TGTGCCATCTGTCAGGGGGCCAATCAGCCCCAGCATTTT,CAICQGANQPQHF
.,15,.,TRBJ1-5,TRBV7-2,TGTGCCAGCAGCTTAGTCGGGGGTGGCAATCAGCCCCAGCATTTT,CASSLVGGGNQPQHF
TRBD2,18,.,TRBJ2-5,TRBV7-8,TGTGCCAGCAGCTTATTTCGGCTCCGGACTAGCGGGCAAGAGACCCAGTACTTC,CASSLFRLRTSGQETQYF